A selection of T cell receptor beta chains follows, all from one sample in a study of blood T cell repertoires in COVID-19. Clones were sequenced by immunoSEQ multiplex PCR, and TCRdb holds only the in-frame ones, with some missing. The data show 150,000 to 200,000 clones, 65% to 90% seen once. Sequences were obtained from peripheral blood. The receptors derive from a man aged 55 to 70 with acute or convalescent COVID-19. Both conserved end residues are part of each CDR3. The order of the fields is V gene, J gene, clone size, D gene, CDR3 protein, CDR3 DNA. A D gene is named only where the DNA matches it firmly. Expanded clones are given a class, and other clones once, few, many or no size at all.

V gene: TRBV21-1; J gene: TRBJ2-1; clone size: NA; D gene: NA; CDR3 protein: CASSSTFGSGSYNEQFF; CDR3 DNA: NA
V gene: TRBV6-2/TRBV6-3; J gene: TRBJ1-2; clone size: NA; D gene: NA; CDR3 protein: CASSYASGPGYTF; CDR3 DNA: TGTGCCAGCAGTTACGCTTCGGGTCCGGGCTACACCTTC
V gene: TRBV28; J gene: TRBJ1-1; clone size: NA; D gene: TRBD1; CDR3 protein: CATRDRGRDTEAFF; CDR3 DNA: TGTGCCACGAGAGACAGGGGGCGGGACACTGAAGCTTTCTTT
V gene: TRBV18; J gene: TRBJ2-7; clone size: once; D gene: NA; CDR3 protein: CASSPPASGAYEQYF; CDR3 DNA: TGTGCCAGCTCACCACCGGCTTCCGGGGCCTACGAGCAGTACTTC
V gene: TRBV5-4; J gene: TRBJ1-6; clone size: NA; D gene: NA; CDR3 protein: CASSFTGGPLHF; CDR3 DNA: TGTGCCAGCAGCTTCACGGGGGGACCCCTCCACTTT
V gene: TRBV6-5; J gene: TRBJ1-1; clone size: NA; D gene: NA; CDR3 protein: CASSYFRESEAFF; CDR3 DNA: TGTGCCAGCAGTTACTTTCGAGAGTCTGAAGCTTTCTTT
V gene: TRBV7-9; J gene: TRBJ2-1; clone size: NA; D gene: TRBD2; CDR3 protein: CASSSPPGLAGSEQFF; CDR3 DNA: TGTGCCAGCAGCTCTCCCCCGGGACTAGCGGGGTCGGAGCAGTTCTTC
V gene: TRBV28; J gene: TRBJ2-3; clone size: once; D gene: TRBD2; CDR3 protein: CASIAGGLDTQYF; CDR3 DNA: TGTGCCAGCATTGCGGGAGGACTAGATACGCAGTATTTT
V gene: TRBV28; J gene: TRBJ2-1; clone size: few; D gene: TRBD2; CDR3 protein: CASSPSGGLSAPQFF; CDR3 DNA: TGTGCCAGCAGCCCATCGGGGGGACTCTCAGCACCCCAGTTCTTC
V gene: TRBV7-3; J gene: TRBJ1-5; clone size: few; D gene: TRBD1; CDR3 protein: CASSQTQGARQPQHF; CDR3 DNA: TGTGCCAGCAGCCAAACTCAGGGGGCGAGGCAGCCCCAGCATTTT
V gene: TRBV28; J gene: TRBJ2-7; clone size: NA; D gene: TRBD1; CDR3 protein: CASTVPGQANYEQYF; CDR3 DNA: TGTGCCAGCACCGTCCCGGGACAGGCCAACTACGAGCAGTACTTC
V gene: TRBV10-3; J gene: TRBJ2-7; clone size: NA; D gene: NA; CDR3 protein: CAISEIGQTYSEQYF; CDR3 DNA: TGTGCCATCAGTGAGATAGGCCAGACGTACAGCGAGCAGTACTTC
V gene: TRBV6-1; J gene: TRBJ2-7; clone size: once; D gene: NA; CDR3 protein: CASSESWDTGYEQYF; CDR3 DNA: TGTGCCAGCAGTGAAAGTTGGGACACCGGATACGAGCAGTACTTC
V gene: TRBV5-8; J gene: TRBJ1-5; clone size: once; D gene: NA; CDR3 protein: CASSQVEGYNQPQHF; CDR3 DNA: TGTGCCAGCAGCCAAGTGGAGGGGTACAATCAGCCCCAGCATTTT
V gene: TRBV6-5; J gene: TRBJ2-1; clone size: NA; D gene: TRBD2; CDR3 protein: CASSYSAGGYNEQFF; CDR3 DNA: TGTGCCAGCAGTTACTCGGCGGGAGGGTACAATGAGCAGTTCTTC
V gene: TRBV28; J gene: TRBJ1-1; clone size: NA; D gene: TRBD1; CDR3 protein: CASSITGQEAFF; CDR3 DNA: TGTGCCAGCAGTATAACGGGACAGGAAGCTTTCTTT
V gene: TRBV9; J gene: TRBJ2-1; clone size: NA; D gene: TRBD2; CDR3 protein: CASSQGGRSSYNEQFF; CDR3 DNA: TGTGCCAGCAGCCAAGGCGGGAGGAGCTCCTACAATGAGCAGTTCTTC
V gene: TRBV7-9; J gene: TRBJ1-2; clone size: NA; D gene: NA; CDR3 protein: CASSPDGGGGGYTF; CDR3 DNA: TGTGCCAGCAGCCCCGACGGAGGTGGAGGAGGCTACACCTTC
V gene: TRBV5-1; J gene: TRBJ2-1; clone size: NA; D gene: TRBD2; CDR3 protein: CASSSLALADNEQFF; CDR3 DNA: TGCGCCAGCAGCTCACTGGCACTAGCGGACAATGAGCAGTTCTTC
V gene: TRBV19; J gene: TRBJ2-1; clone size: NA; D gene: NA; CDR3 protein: CASSIRGGWALSYNEQFF; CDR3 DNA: TGTGCCAGTAGTATTAGGGGCGGATGGGCTCTCTCCTACAATGAGCAGTTCTTC
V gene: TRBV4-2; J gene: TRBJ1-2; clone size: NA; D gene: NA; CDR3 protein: CASSQDRQVSF; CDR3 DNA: TGTGCCAGCAGCCAAGATCGTCAGGTCTCCTTC
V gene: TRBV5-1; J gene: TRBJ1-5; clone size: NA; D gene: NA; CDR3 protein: CASSLGGGDQPQHF; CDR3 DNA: TGCGCCAGCAGCTTGGGAGGGGGTGACCAGCCCCAGCATTTT
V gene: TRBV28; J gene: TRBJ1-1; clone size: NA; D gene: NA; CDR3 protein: CAAARNTEAFF; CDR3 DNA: TGTGCCGCCGCGAGAAACACTGAAGCTTTCTTT
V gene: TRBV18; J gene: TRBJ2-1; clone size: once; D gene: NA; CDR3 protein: CASSPVTSQNNEQFF; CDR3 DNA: TGTGCCAGCTCACCAGTAACGTCACAGAACAATGAGCAGTTCTTC